This T cell receptor (beta chain) derives from a study of blood T cell repertoires in COVID-19. There are 15 residues in the CDR3. J was trimmed by 4 bases and V by 4 bases; bases with no gene match: 9. Per germline, CDR1 SGHAT and CDR2 FQNNGV. Using immunoSEQ multiplex PCR, the repertoire was profiled, and TCRdb retains in-frame clones only, with some absent. The profile shows 110,000 or so clones, around nine tenths of them singletons. This chain links TRBV11-2 with TRBJ2-7, with 8 nucleotides matching TRBD2. Sample: peripheral blood. This TCR was recovered from a woman in her 70s who had recovered from COVID-19. CDR3 DNA sequence: TGTGCCAGCAGCTCGGGACTAGACCGACCTTACGAGCAGTACTTC. It translates to CASSSGLDRPYEQYF.